This T cell receptor (beta chain) was recorded in a study of radiotherapy plus CTLA-4 blockade in lung cancer. Overall study results and limits: Among blood TCR repertoires after radiotherapy plus ipilimumab, tumor-derived clones expanded.

This clone has just one count. Antigen unknown. Chemo-refractory metastatic non-small-cell lung cancer patients underwent focal radiation alongside CTLA-4 blockade with ipilimumab. Clones were sequenced by immunoSEQ multiplex PCR, and TCRdb holds only the in-frame ones, with some missing. The data show about 51,000 clones, 77% seen once. This sequence was found in a human donor with non-small cell lung cancer whose response to radiotherapy plus ipilimumab could not be evaluated. The specimen was peripheral blood, collected from a patient treated with radiotherapy plus ipilimumab.

The CDR3, as DNA: TGTGCCAGCAGCTTGGCCCCCTTAGCGGTGGAGAACGAGCAGTACTTC. This encodes CASSLAPLAVENEQYF. This chain joins TRBV5-4 and TRBJ2-7, with D maybe TRBD2 (6 bases). Germline V gives CDR1 SGHNT, CDR2 YYREEE (reference sequence). Trimming removed 0 bases from V and 5 bases from J, with 18 bases in between. The CDR3 sequence is 16 residues long.